This note documents a single TCR beta chain sequence. As yet, its antigen is unknown. This record belongs to a study of T cell repertoires in cytomegalovirus infection. On the study more broadly: As its CMV epitopes, the study selected recently identified HLA-C-restricted and well-studied HLA-B-restricted targets. It can be stated that public TCR beta signatures indicated CMV infection as well as a matching HLA type. The study's findings and limits: Ex vivo responses were dominated by HLA-C-restricted CMV-specific TCR beta clonotypes.

This CDR3 spans 15 amino acids. From germline, CDR1 is SGHAT and CDR2 FQNNGV. The V and J ends lost 2 bases and 4 bases respectively, with 13 bases between them. TCRdb ran MiXCR on the reads and lists one entry per CDR3 protein. The data contain about 83,000 distinct CDR3 sequences, 40% to 50% of them singletons. Sequenced here: CD8+ T cells from cultured PBMCs, sampled from culture after CMV antigen stimulation. This sequence joins TRBV11-2 and TRBJ2-3, with D maybe TRBD1 (5 bases). This clonotype was sampled from a human donor in good health (CMV status not recorded). Some clones in this sample may be carry-over from other donors' samples. The CDR3 loop is CASSLQGLIADTQYF. CDR3 DNA: TGTGCCAGCAGCTTACAGGGATTGATAGCAGATACGCAGTATTTT.